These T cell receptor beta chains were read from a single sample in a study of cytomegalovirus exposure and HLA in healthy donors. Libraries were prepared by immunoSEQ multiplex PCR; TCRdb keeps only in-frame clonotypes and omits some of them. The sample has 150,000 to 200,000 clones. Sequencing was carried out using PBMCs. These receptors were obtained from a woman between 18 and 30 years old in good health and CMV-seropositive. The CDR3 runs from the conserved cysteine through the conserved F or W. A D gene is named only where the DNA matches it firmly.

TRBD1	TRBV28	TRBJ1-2	CASTLDQTGRLFNYGYTF	TGTGCCAGCACCCTGGACCAGACAGGGCGCCTTTTCAACTATGGCTACACCTTC
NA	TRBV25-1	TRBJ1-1	CASRQVSTEAFF	TGTGCCAGCAGACAGGTTAGCACTGAAGCTTTCTTT
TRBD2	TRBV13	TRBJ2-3	CASSPLVAGGTDTQYF	TGTGCCAGCAGCCCCTTGGTAGCGGGGGGCACAGATACGCAGTATTTT
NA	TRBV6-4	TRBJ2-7	CASSDYREMAYEQYF	TGTGCCAGCAGTGACTACAGGGAAATGGCCTACGAGCAGTACTTC
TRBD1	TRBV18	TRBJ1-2	CASSPGQGANYGYTF	TGTGCCAGCTCACCCGGACAGGGAGCTAACTATGGCTACACCTTC
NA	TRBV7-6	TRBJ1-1	CASSLGGVGGKLTEAFF	TGTGCCAGCAGCTTAGGGGGAGTTGGGGGGAAGCTCACTGAAGCTTTCTTT
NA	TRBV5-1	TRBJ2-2	CASSRGGMTGELFF	TGCGCCAGCAGTCGGGGAGGAATGACCGGGGAGCTGTTTTTT
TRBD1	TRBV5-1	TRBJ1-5	CASSAGTGGQPQHF	TGCGCCAGCAGCGCCGGGACAGGGGGTCAGCCCCAGCATTTT
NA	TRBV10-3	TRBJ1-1	CAIRKVGVGDTEAFF	TGTGCCATCAGGAAGGTAGGGGTAGGGGACACTGAAGCTTTCTTT
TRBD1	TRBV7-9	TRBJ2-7	CASSPGTGPYEQYF	TGTGCCAGCAGCCCCGGGACAGGCCCTTACGAGCAGTACTTC
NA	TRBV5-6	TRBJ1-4	CASSLPGSIDSKVDEKLFF	TGTGCCAGCAGCTTACCCGGGTCAATCGACAGCAAAGTGGATGAAAAACTGTTTTTT
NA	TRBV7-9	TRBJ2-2	CASSSRQFGELFF	TGTGCCAGCAGCTCGAGACAGTTCGGGGAGCTGTTTTTT
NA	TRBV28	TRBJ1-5	CASSLSGLTGNQPQHF	TGTGCCAGCAGTTTATCAGGGCTTACGGGCAATCAGCCCCAGCATTTT
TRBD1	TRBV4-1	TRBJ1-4	CASTPLFGQGDQTNEKLFF	TGCGCCAGCACCCCATTGTTCGGACAGGGAGATCAAACTAATGAAAAACTGTTTTTT
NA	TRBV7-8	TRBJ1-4	CASSFRSSGELFF	TGTGCCAGCAGCTTTCGGTCGTCGGGGGAACTGTTTTTT
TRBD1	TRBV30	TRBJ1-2	CAWSPGQGWGNYGYTF	TGTGCCTGGAGTCCAGGACAGGGATGGGGCAACTATGGCTACACCTTC
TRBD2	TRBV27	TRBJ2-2	CASRSLAGGLSGELFF	TGTGCCAGCAGGTCTCTAGCGGGAGGGCTTTCCGGGGAGCTGTTTTTT
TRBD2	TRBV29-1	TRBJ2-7	CSVELLGLAGEYEQYF	TGCAGCGTTGAGTTGCTGGGGCTAGCGGGAGAATACGAGCAGTACTTC
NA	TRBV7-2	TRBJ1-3	CASSKRTVSNTIYF	TGTGCCAGCAGCAAAAGGACAGTGAGCAACACCATATATTTT
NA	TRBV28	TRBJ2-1	CASNAGPFTYNEQFF	TGTGCCAGCAATGCGGGACCGTTTACCTACAATGAGCAGTTCTTC
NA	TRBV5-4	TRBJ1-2	CASSGSGSPYGYTF	TGTGCCAGCAGCGGGTCGGGTTCCCCATATGGCTACACCTTC
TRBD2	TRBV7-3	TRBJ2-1	CASSLGRGTSNEQFF	TGTGCCAGCAGCTTAGGGCGGGGGACCAGCAATGAGCAGTTCTTC
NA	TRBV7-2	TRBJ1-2	CASSLAPTGEYGYTF	TGTGCCAGCAGCTTAGCGCCCACAGGAGAATATGGCTACACCTTC
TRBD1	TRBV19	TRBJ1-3	CASTQGTGNTIYF	TGTGCCAGTACACAGGGGACTGGAAACACCATATATTTT
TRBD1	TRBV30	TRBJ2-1	CAWRRGRYGEQFF	TGTGCCTGGAGGAGGGGGCGGTACGGTGAGCAGTTCTTC
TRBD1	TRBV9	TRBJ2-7	CASSGGQGKVEQYF	TGTGCCAGCAGCGGGGGACAGGGAAAAGTCGAGCAGTACTTC
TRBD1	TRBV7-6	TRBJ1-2	CASSLGQGHYGYTF	TGTGCCAGCAGCTTAGGACAGGGGCACTATGGCTACACCTTC
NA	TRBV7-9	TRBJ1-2	CASSLGRDTANYGYTF	TGTGCCAGCAGCTTAGGCAGGGACACAGCTAACTATGGCTACACCTTC
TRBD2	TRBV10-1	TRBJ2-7	CASSVGLAGTYEQYF	TGCGCCAGCAGTGTGGGTCTAGCGGGAACCTACGAGCAGTACTTC